Listed below are T cell receptor beta chains from one sample, sequenced in a study of blood T cell repertoires in COVID-19. The protocol was immunoSEQ multiplex PCR, while the TCRdb copy is restricted to in-frame clones and leaves out a portion. The sample yields more than 100,000 clones, around 80% seen once. Sequences were obtained from PBMCs or T cells enriched from blood (not recorded which). These receptors all stem from a man aged 35 to 55 with acute COVID-19. CDR3s include the opening cysteine and the closing phenylalanine or tryptophan. A D gene is named only where the DNA matches it firmly. Expanded clones are given a class, and other clones once, few, many or no size at all.

TRBJ1-4,TRBV19,-,-,CASSIEGSSATNEKLFF,TGTGCCAGTAGTATAGAGGGCAGCTCTGCAACTAATGAAAAACTGTTTTTT
TRBJ2-1,TRBV18,-,TRBD2,CASSPRGLAEEYNEQFF,TGTGCCAGCTCACCCCGAGGACTAGCGGAAGAGTACAATGAGCAGTTCTTC
TRBJ1-1,TRBV19,many,-,CASSQGTEAFF,TGTGCCAGTAGTCAGGGGACTGAAGCTTTCTTT
TRBJ1-2,TRBV28,once,-,CASSLRGTYGYTF,TGTGCCAGCAGTTTGCGGGGGACCTATGGCTACACCTTC
TRBJ2-1,TRBV28,-,TRBD1,CASSSAGTGGGSRYNEQFF,TGTGCCAGCAGTTCAGCCGGGACAGGGGGCGGGAGTAGATACAATGAGCAGTTCTTC
TRBJ1-5,TRBV29-1,-,TRBD1,CSARQGDQPQHF,TGCAGCGCCCGACAGGGGGATCAGCCCCAGCATTTT
TRBJ1-4,TRBV19,-,TRBD1,CASSIQGAPEKLFF,TGTGCCAGTAGTATACAGGGGGCTCCGGAAAAACTGTTTTTT
TRBJ2-2,TRBV7-3,-,TRBD2,CASSSHSGGNTGELFF,TGTGCCAGCAGTTCACATAGCGGGGGGAACACCGGGGAGCTGTTTTTT
TRBJ1-2,TRBV18,-,-,CASSPPFSSQGGYTF,TGTGCCAGCTCACCGCCTTTCTCCTCACAGGGCGGCTACACCTTC
TRBJ2-1,TRBV4-2,-,-,CASSQDRAHEQFF,TGTGCCAGCAGCCAAGACAGGGCGCATGAGCAGTTCTTC
TRBJ2-1,TRBV5-4,-,TRBD2,CASSLLAGANEQFF,TGTGCCAGCAGCCTATTAGCGGGGGCCAATGAGCAGTTCTTC
TRBJ2-7,TRBV7-8,-,-,CASSLGLARDEQYF,TGTGCCAGCAGCTTAGGACTGGCCAGGGACGAGCAGTACTTC
TRBJ1-1,TRBV11-2,-,-,CASSLGRGGTEAFF,TGTGCCAGCAGCTTAGGTAGGGGAGGCACTGAAGCTTTCTTT
TRBJ1-4,TRBV7-5,-,-,CARSLEDRGQGVPNEKLFF,TGTGCCAGAAGCTTAGAAGACAGGGGGCAAGGGGTACCTAATGAAAAACTGTTTTTT
TRBJ2-1,TRBV10-3,few,TRBD2,CASRGGNEQFF,TGTGCCTCGCGGGGGGGCAATGAGCAGTTCTTC
TRBJ2-5,TRBV7-8,-,-,CASSSTASSRQETQYF,TGTGCCAGCAGCTCCACCGCCTCGAGTCGACAAGAGACCCAGTACTTC
TRBJ1-6,TRBV6-5,-,-,CASSSRGINSPLHF,TGTGCCAGCAGTTCCAGGGGAATCAATTCACCCCTCCACTTT
TRBJ2-1,TRBV11-2,-,-,CASSLGGSGYNEQFF,TGTGCCAGCAGCTTAGGAGGTAGCGGCTACAATGAGCAGTTCTTC
TRBJ1-5,TRBV2,-,-,CASGPAGPNQPQHF,TGTGCCAGCGGACCTGCGGGACCTAATCAGCCCCAGCATTTT
TRBJ2-2,TRBV7-9,few,TRBD1,CASSSGDRGSTGELFF,TGTGCCAGCAGCTCTGGGGACAGGGGGAGCACCGGGGAGCTGTTTTTT
TRBJ2-7,TRBV28,-,TRBD1,CASSLVTGTSHEQYF,TGTGCCAGCAGTTTAGTGACAGGGACCTCCCACGAGCAGTACTTC
TRBJ2-2,TRBV5-1,-,-,CASSLLTGNTGELFF,TGCGCCAGCAGCTTGTTAACGGGGAACACCGGGGAGCTGTTTTTT
TRBJ2-7,TRBV5-8,-,-,CASSLEDRPSYEQYF,TGTGCCAGCAGCTTGGAGGACAGACCATCCTACGAGCAGTACTTC
TRBJ1-1,TRBV7-9,-,-,CASSLQGSTEAFF,TGTGCCAGCAGCTTGCAGGGTAGCACTGAAGCTTTCTTT
TRBJ2-3,TRBV4-2,once,TRBD2,CASSQDGPSGSTDTQYF,TGTGCCAGCAGCCAAGATGGGCCTAGCGGGAGCACAGATACGCAGTATTTT
TRBJ1-6,TRBV6-4,-,TRBD1,CASRKEGGTGNSPLHF,TGTGCCAGCAGGAAGGAAGGGGGGACAGGGAATTCACCCCTCCACTTT
TRBJ2-5,TRBV7-9,-,-,CASSPAVSYLETQYF,TGTGCCAGCAGCCCCGCGGTGTCCTATCTGGAGACCCAGTACTTC
TRBJ1-6,TRBV30,-,TRBD1,CAWSPRDSFWSPLHF,TGTGCCTGGAGTCCTCGGGACAGCTTCTGGTCACCCCTCCACTTT
TRBJ2-5,TRBV7-2,-,TRBD2,CASSRPGGPLETQYF,TGTGCCAGCAGTCGGCCGGGAGGGCCTTTAGAGACCCAGTACTTC
TRBJ1-2,TRBV3-1/TRBV3-2,-,-,CASSQRERGYGYTF,TGTGCCAGCAGCCAACGCGAGCGCGGCTATGGCTACACCTTC
TRBJ2-1,TRBV5-4,many,TRBD2,CASSPGLAALPSSYNEQFF,TGTGCCAGCAGCCCGGGACTAGCGGCGCTTCCGAGCTCCTACAATGAGCAGTTCTTC
TRBJ2-3,TRBV3-1/TRBV3-2,-,-,CASSQGGGGADTQYF,TGTGCCAGCAGCCAAGGGGGGGGCGGCGCAGATACGCAGTATTTT
TRBJ1-1,TRBV5-1,-,-,CASSPDSRNTEAFF,TGCGCCAGCAGCCCGGACAGCCGGAACACTGAAGCTTTCTTT
TRBJ2-7,TRBV3-1/TRBV3-2,-,TRBD2,CASSLSGTKGYEQYF,TGTGCCAGCAGCCTCTCCGGGACTAAGGGCTACGAGCAGTACTTC
TRBJ2-1,TRBV6-5,-,-,CASLRPGGRTNEQFF,TGTGCCAGCCTTAGACCGGGGGGCCGTACCAATGAGCAGTTCTTC
TRBJ1-2,TRBV6-5,once,-,CASSYSRAGDHGYTF,TGTGCCAGCAGTTACTCGAGGGCAGGGGATCATGGCTACACCTTC
TRBJ1-1,TRBV5-8,once,-,CASSLGSSMNTEAFF,TGTGCCAGCAGCTTGGGGAGTAGTATGAACACTGAAGCTTTCTTT
TRBJ1-2,TRBV5-1,-,TRBD1,CASSFDVGTANGYTF,TGCGCCAGCAGCTTCGATGTCGGGACAGCAAATGGCTACACCTTC
TRBJ2-7,TRBV7-9,-,TRBD2,CASSFGGGLSYEQYF,TGTGCCAGCAGCTTCGGCGGGGGGCTCTCCTACGAGCAGTACTTC
TRBJ2-3,TRBV10-1,-,-,CASSESGARDKLTDTQYF,TGCGCCAGCAGTGAGTCGGGGGCTCGGGACAAACTCACAGATACGCAGTATTTT
TRBJ1-6,TRBV19,-,TRBD1,CATRTGVNSPLHF,TGTGCCACCAGGACAGGAGTGAATTCACCCCTCCACTTT
TRBJ1-2,TRBV15,-,TRBD1,CATSRPRQGYGYTF,TGTGCCACCAGCAGACCGAGACAGGGTTATGGCTACACCTTC
TRBJ2-1,TRBV7-3,-,TRBD2,CASSSWLAVYNEQFF,TGTGCCAGCAGTTCCTGGCTAGCGGTGTACAATGAGCAGTTCTTC
TRBJ2-7,TRBV6-5,-,-,CASRDSSSYEQYF,TGTGCCAGCAGGGACAGTAGCTCCTACGAGCAGTACTTC
TRBJ2-1,TRBV24-1,-,TRBD1,CATSPGQGSQWQFF,TGTGCCACCAGCCCGGGACAGGGGTCACAATGGCAGTTCTTC
TRBJ1-5,TRBV7-3,-,-,CASSPTGGLGNQPQHF,TGTGCCAGCAGCCCCACAGGTGGCCTGGGCAATCAGCCCCAGCATTTT
TRBJ1-4,TRBV9,-,-,CASSIRHSTNEKLFF,TGTGCCAGCAGCATTCGACATTCAACTAATGAAAAACTGTTTTTT
TRBJ2-3,TRBV7-6,-,TRBD2,CASSFSGGGTDTQYF,TGTGCCAGCAGCTTTTCCGGGGGGGGCACAGATACGCAGTATTTT
TRBJ1-6,TRBV3-1/TRBV3-2,-,TRBD1,CASSHVGTGSYNSPLHF,TGTGCCAGCAGCCATGTGGGGACAGGGTCCTATAATTCACCCCTCCACTTT
TRBJ2-7,TRBV28,-,-,CASSERRGGNYEQYF,TGTGCCAGCAGTGAGAGGAGGGGGGGAAACTACGAGCAGTACTTC
TRBJ2-1,TRBV28,-,-,CASTQMRGRREPSYNEQFF,TGTGCCAGCACCCAAATGAGAGGGCGACGGGAGCCATCCTACAATGAGCAGTTCTTC
TRBJ1-5,TRBV19,-,-,CASTQGFGNQPQHF,TGTGCCAGTACCCAGGGGTTCGGCAATCAGCCCCAGCATTTT
TRBJ1-6,TRBV21-1,-,-,CASSKERTGYNSPLHF,TGTGCCAGCAGCAAAGAAAGGACAGGATATAATTCACCCCTCCACTTT
TRBJ2-3,TRBV2,once,-,CASREEDTQYF,TGTGCCAGCAGAGAGGAAGATACGCAGTATTTT
TRBJ1-3,TRBV16,-,TRBD1,CASSQSGTGIAGNTIYF,TGTGCCAGCAGCCAATCTGGGACAGGGATCGCTGGAAACACCATATATTTT
TRBJ2-1,TRBV27,-,TRBD1,CASSSAWTGGPRNNEQFF,TGTGCCAGCAGTTCAGCTTGGACAGGGGGGCCCCGTAACAATGAGCAGTTCTTC
TRBJ2-7,TRBV5-1,-,TRBD2,CASSLSLAGVSYEQYF,TGCGCCAGCAGCTTGTCCCTAGCGGGGGTCTCCTACGAGCAGTACTTC
TRBJ2-7,TRBV6-5,-,TRBD1,CASSPDRTRAKQYF,TGTGCCAGCAGTCCGGACAGGACTCGTGCGAAACAGTACTTC